The 31 T cell receptor beta chains below come from one sample, sequenced in a study of CD8+CD57+ T cells in acquired aplastic anemia. Flow cytometry had shown expanded CD8+CD57+ cells in the patients chosen for sequencing. Profiling of TCR beta VDJ combinations and CDR3 sequences used genomic DNA as template. TCRdb re-analysed the reads in MiXCR, keeping a single row per CDR3 protein. The sample consists of approximately 120,000 distinct CDR3 sequences, 40% of them appearing once. Sequencing input: sorted CD4+, CD8+, or CD8+CD57+ T cells (not recorded which) from PBMCs. Receptors were obtained from a human donor with aplastic anemia.

This clonotype showed up many times. The chain uses TRBV6-6 and TRBJ1-6, with 7 bases fitting TRBD1. The CDR3 length is 15 residues. V was pared by 0 bases and J by 11 bases, with 7 bases of the junction left unmatched. CDR1 and CDR2 from the germline V gene are MNHNY and SVGAGI (reference sequence). The CDR3 here is CASSYSTGKGAPLHF. CDR3 sequence (DNA): TGTGCCAGCAGTTACTCGACAGGGAAAGGGGCACCCCTCCACTTT.

V and J are TRBV7-2 and TRBJ2-7; D uncertain. This CDR3 contains 13 residues. Germline CDR1 SGHTA, CDR2 FQGNSA. The V gene lost 1 base and the J gene lost 6 bases, with 10 bases spanning the gap. CDR3 in amino acids: CASSLGGSREQYV. CDR3 DNA: TGTGCCAGCAGCTTAGGCGGAAGCCGCGAGCAGTACGTC.

V gene TRBV19 combines with J gene TRBJ2-2; 7 bases align to TRBD1. The CDR3 spans 14 residues. Germline V gene sequence: CDR1 LNHDA, CDR2 SQIVND (reference sequence). The V and J ends lost 4 bases and 8 bases, in that order; junction bases with no gene match: 7. This CDR3 reads CASSKGGEAGELFF. In nucleotides, the CDR3 is TGTGCCAGTAGTAAAGGGGGCGAAGCGGGGGAGCTGTTTTTT.

CDR3 sequence reads: CASSRRTGDTQYF. The CDR3 DNA is TGTGCCAGCAGCCGTCGGACAGGGGATACGCAGTATTTT. The J gene is TRBJ2-3, the V gene TRBV7-8, with 8 bases lining up with TRBD1. Germline V gives CDR1 SGHVS, CDR2 FQNEAQ. The CDR3 consists of 13 residues. The J segment lost 6 bases and the V segment lost 5 bases, leaving 4 bases of the junction unmatched.

As to this clonotype: This clone may be a read error of a much larger clone one base away. The J gene is TRBJ2-4, the V gene TRBV19; maybe TRBD1 (6 bases). This CDR3 is built from 16 residues. CDR1 is LNHDA and CDR2 is SQIVND in the germline V gene (reference sequence). Trimming removed 8 bases from V and 1 base from J, with 18 bases in between. CDR3 residues: CASGFQGMWAKNIQYF. Written as DNA, the CDR3 is TGTGCCAGTGGTTTCCAGGGGATGTGGGCCAAAAACATTCAGTACTTC. Full variable domain (rest looked up from reference TRBV19 and TRBJ2-4): DGGITQSPKYLFRKEGQNVTLSCEQNLNHDAMYWYRQDPGQGLRLIYYSQIVNDFQKGDIAEGYSVSREKKESFPLTVTSAQKNPTAFYLCASGFQGMWAKNIQYFGAGTRLSVL.

This clonotype came up many times. The CDR3 loop reads CASSRTSLNTIYF. CDR3 in DNA: TGTGCCAGCAGCCGGACTTCACTGAACACCATATATTTT. The chain couples TRBV5-5 to TRBJ1-3; D ambiguous. CDR3 length: 13 residues. CDR1 is SGHKS, CDR2 YYEKEE, per germline (reference sequence). V was shortened by 4 bases and J by 7 bases, with 12 bases between the two germline ends.

The V gene is TRBV25-1, the J gene TRBJ1-1; D gene unclear. The CDR3 spans 15 residues. V was pared by 6 bases and J by 6 bases, with 20 bases between. Germline V lookup: CDR1 MGHDK, CDR2 SYGVNS. The CDR3 sequence: CASSEQTPRAPEAFF. CDR3 nucleotides: TGTGCCAGCAGCGAACAGACCCCCCGGGCCCCTGAAGCTTTCTTT.

This clonotype has ten or more counts. The chain carries TRBV20-1 and TRBJ1-4; possible D gene TRBD1, 6 bases. The CDR3 is 13 amino acids. Germline values: CDR1 DFQATT, CDR2 SNEGSKA (reference sequence). Trimming cost V 6 bases and J 5 bases, with 13 bases left between them. For the CDR3, the DNA is TGCAGTGCCGGGGGGCAGGGAAATGAAAAACTGTTTTTT. This codes for CSAGGQGNEKLFF.

This chain uses TRBV7-2 with TRBJ1-2; no clear D. From germline, CDR1 is SGHTA and CDR2 FQGNSA. V was pared by 0 bases and J by 8 bases, with 7 bases between. CDR3 size: 12 residues. In DNA, the CDR3 is TGTGCCAGCAGCTTAGCCCCAGGAGGCTACACCTTC. It yields the protein CASSLAPGGYTF. Variable domain in full (rest from reference TRBV7-2 and TRBJ1-2): GAGVSQSPSNKVTEKGKDVELRCDPISGHTALYWYRQSLGQGLEFLIYFQGNSAPDKSGLPSDRFSAERTGGSVSTLTIQRTQQEDSAVYLCASSLAPGGYTFGSGTRLTVV.

Remarks on this clonotype: The germline gene is not matched at one end of the junction; a read error may be the cause. This chain joins TRBV6-2 or TRBV6-3 and TRBJ2-7; TRBD2 might be the D (6 bases). Germline loops: CDR1 MNHEY, CDR2 SVGEGT. The CDR3 spans 12 residues. The CDR3 region has the DNA TGTGCCAGCAGTTACTCAGGGACTCAGTCGTTCTTC. It translates to CASSYSGTQSFF.

A remark on this clonotype: This may arise from a read error, as a much more abundant clone is one base away. The CDR3 sequence is CASSKRTSEGAGPDTQYF. In DNA, the CDR3 is TGTGCCAGCAGCAAAAGGACTAGCGAGGGGGCCGGTCCAGATACGCAGTATTTT. This rearrangement joins TRBV11-1 to TRBJ2-3; 9 bases line up with TRBD2. The V and J ends lost 5 bases and 4 bases, in that order; junction bases with no gene match: 16. Germline V gene sequence: CDR1 SGHAT, CDR2 FQDESV (reference sequence). The CDR3 contains 18 residues.

This chain joins TRBV12-3 or TRBV12-4 and TRBJ1-6; 9 bases map to TRBD1. J gave up 10 bases and V 5 bases, and 3 bases lay outside the gene matches. The CDR3 spans 13 residues. The CDR3 DNA reads as TGTGCCAGCAGTCCGGGACAGGGCTCACCCCTCCACTTT. It is translated as CASSPGQGSPLHF.

A word on this clonotype: This may be a read error: a much more frequent sequence differs by one nucleotide. The V call is TRBV27, the J call TRBJ2-7; D not resolved. This CDR3 region has 14 residues. Germline V gene sequence: CDR1 MNHEY, CDR2 SMNVEV (reference sequence). The V end was cut by 6 bases, the J end by 7 bases, with 19 bases between. The CDR3 coding sequence is TGTGCCAGCAGGGAGACACCTCAAAGGTCGGAGCAGTACGTC. Amino acid sequence: CASRETPQRSEQYV.

With respect to this clonotype: A read error may be the cause here, since a much bigger clone is one base away. The chain uses TRBV5-5 and TRBJ1-4; no definite D call. The CDR3 covers 15 residues. Germline CDR1 SGHKS, CDR2 YYEKEE (reference sequence). The CDR3 DNA is TGTGCCAGCAGCTTGACATCGTCAGCGCAAATCCCGATTCTTTTT. Protein product: CASSLTSSAQIPILF.

This clonotype appeared many times. The CDR3 region has the DNA TGTGCCAGCAGCCCAGGGGCCAGGCTAATCTCTGGGGCCAACGTCCTGACTTTC. It encodes CASSPGARLISGANVLTF. This rearrangement joins TRBV11-2 to TRBJ2-6; D is perhaps TRBD1 (6 bases). The CDR3 sequence is 18 residues long. The ends were cut back, 5 bases at V and 0 bases at J, with 17 bases in the middle. Germline V CDR1 and CDR2: SGHAT, FQNNGV.

As concerns this clonotype: This may be a read error, as it is one base from a much larger clone. This chain joins TRBV7-2 and TRBJ2-2, with 9 bases matching TRBD2. The junction had 7 bases not matched to a gene; V was cut back by 6 bases and J by 5 bases. CDR1 is SGHTA and CDR2 is FQGNSA in the germline V gene. The CDR3 runs 15 residues. The CDR3 sequence is CASRQRGDWTGELFF. In DNA, the CDR3 is TGTGCCAGCAGACAGCGGGGGGATTGGACCGGGGAGCTGTTTTTT.

By frequency in the sample, this clonotype is medium-sized (0.01 to 0.1%). V and J are TRBV10-2 and TRBJ1-6, with D possibly being TRBD1 (6 bases). The CDR3 is 14 amino acids. Germline V gives CDR1 WSHSY, CDR2 SAAADI. Trimming took 5 bases from V and 5 from J, leaving 10 bases between them. CDR3 sequence (DNA): TGCGCCAGCAGTCCCGAGGGGGATAATTCACCCCTCCACTTT. This translates into CASSPEGDNSPLHF.

This clonotype has a handful of counts. The chain is built from TRBV10-3 and TRBJ1-6; TRBD1 matches 9 bases. Losses at the gene ends were 10 bases for V and 5 bases for J; bases not matched to a gene: 15. CDR1 is ENHRY and CDR2 is SYGVKD in the germline V gene. The CDR3 has 17 amino acids. The CDR3 loop reads CATREGQGMGDNSPLHF. The CDR3 region has the DNA TGTGCCACTCGCGAGGGACAGGGAATGGGCGATAATTCACCCCTCCACTTT.

The sample holds one count of this clonotype. The chain joins TRBV11-1 to TRBJ1-2, with D possibly being TRBD1 (5 bases). CDR1 and CDR2 (germline): SGHAT, FQDESV (reference sequence). With 5 bases removed from V and 6 bases from J, the gap between germline ends came to 22 bases. CDR3 length: 16 amino acids. CDR3 region: CASSARDLGWIHGYTF. CDR3 in DNA: TGTGCCAGCAGCGCCCGGGACCTCGGGTGGATTCATGGCTACACCTTC. Looking up the rest from reference TRBV11-1 and TRBJ1-2 gives the full variable domain: EAEVAQSPRYKITEKSQAVAFWCDPISGHATLYWYRQILGQGPELLVQFQDESVVDDSQLPKDRFSAERLKGVDSTLKIQPAELGDSAMYLCASSARDLGWIHGYTFGSGTRLTVV.

This clonotype has ten or more counts. CDR3 region: CASSSSTDTQYF. The CDR3 nucleotides read TGTGCCAGCAGTTCAAGCACAGATACGCAGTATTTT. The chain joins TRBV7-9 to TRBJ2-3; no reliable D call. Germline loops: CDR1 SEHNR, CDR2 FQNEAQ (reference sequence). CDR3 size: 12 residues. V shed 6 bases and J shed 0 bases, with 4 bases lying between them.

This clonotype was recorded many times. The chain has TRBV5-6 and TRBJ2-1; D remains unclear. Trimming removed 4 bases from V and 7 bases from J, with 12 bases in between. Germline V gene sequence: CDR1 SGHDT, CDR2 YYEEEE. The CDR3 extends over 13 amino acids. In DNA, the CDR3 is TGTGCCAGCAGCGGAATTAGCCGAAATGAGCAGTTCTTC. It specifies CASSGISRNEQFF.

This clonotype has ten or more counts. The V call is TRBV24-1, the J call TRBJ2-1; perhaps TRBD2 as D (6 bases). CDR3 length equals 13 residues. The V gene lost 4 bases and the J gene lost 10 bases, with 13 bases spanning the gap. Germline V gives CDR1 KGHDR, CDR2 SFDVKD. The CDR3 DNA reads TGTGCCACCAGTGACGGGACTCCCCGGGAGCAGTTCTTC. This codes for CATSDGTPREQFF.

This clonotype was recorded at least ten times. This rearrangement joins TRBV6-1 to TRBJ1-1; a weak D match, TRBD1 (6 bases). This CDR3 region has 15 residues. CDR1 and CDR2 from the germline V gene are MNHNS and SASEGT. The V end lost 6 bases, the J end lost 1 base, and 15 bases lay between the germline ends. This chain's CDR3 is CASRLTAGANTEAFF. The DNA of the CDR3 is TGTGCCAGCAGACTTACAGCGGGGGCGAACACTGAAGCTTTCTTT.

The table lists this clonotype with many counts. J is TRBJ2-5 and V is TRBV20-1; 7 positions match TRBD1. Germline-derived CDR1 and CDR2 are DFQATT and SNEGSKA (reference sequence). This CDR3 contains 15 residues. The J segment lost 6 bases and the V segment lost 1 base, leaving 11 bases of the junction unmatched. The chain's CDR3 is CSARGQGVFGKTQYF. Here the CDR3 DNA reads TGCAGTGCTAGAGGACAGGGCGTTTTTGGAAAGACCCAGTACTTC.

This clonotype occurred a few times. This clone may be a read error of a much larger clone one base away. The rearrangement joins TRBV20-1 to TRBJ2-7; maybe TRBD1 (5 bases). Germline V gives CDR1 DFQATT, CDR2 SNEGSKA (reference sequence). This CDR3 is 13 amino acids long. CDR3 region: CSASGDSSYGQYV. CDR3 nucleotides: TGCAGTGCTAGTGGAGACAGTTCCTACGGGCAGTACGTC.

The sample holds many counts of this clonotype. The chain uses TRBV10-3 and TRBJ1-1; 8 positions match TRBD1. J lost 5 bases, V lost 2 bases, and 13 bases had no gene match. CDR1 is ENHRY, CDR2 SYGVKD, per germline. This CDR3 comprises 17 residues. Here the CDR3 DNA reads TGTGCCATCAGTGAGACCCGACGACAGGGGAGGGGGACTGAAGCTTTCTTT. Translation gives CAISETRRQGRGTEAFF.

The chain uses TRBV24-1 and TRBJ1-5, with TRBD1 as a possible D gene (5 bases). Germline lookup yields CDR1 KGHDR and CDR2 SFDVKD. The V and J ends lost 3 bases and 3 bases respectively, with 17 bases between them. The CDR3 consists of 17 residues. The CDR3 here is CATSDHTTGTVNQPQHF. In DNA, the CDR3 is TGTGCCACCAGTGATCATACGACCGGGACGGTCAATCAGCCCCAGCATTTT.

The gene calls are TRBV5-5 and TRBJ2-1, with 7 bases identical to TRBD1. Germline V gene data show CDR1 as SGHKS and CDR2 as YYEKEE (reference sequence). The CDR3 is made up of 17 amino acids. V lost 0 bases, J lost 7 bases, and 13 bases stayed unmatched. The CDR3 DNA is TGTGCCAGCAGCTTGGGAGGGGGCAGGGCGGTAAGAAATGAGCAGTTCTTC. It translates to CASSLGGGRAVRNEQFF.

This clonotype was detected many times. The chain joins TRBV27 to TRBJ1-6, with 7 bases aligning to TRBD1. V trimming: 5 bases; J trimming: 7 bases; junction bases outside the gene matches: 14. The CDR3 sequence is 17 residues long. Germline V gene sequence: CDR1 MNHEY, CDR2 SMNVEV (reference sequence). CDR3 sequence reads: CASSPKGGTVQNSPLHF. CDR3 DNA sequence: TGTGCCAGCAGTCCTAAGGGTGGGACAGTACAAAATTCACCCCTCCACTTT.

This clonotype has at least ten counts. The V call is TRBV20-1, the J call TRBJ1-4; D is unclear. Trimming stripped 0 bases from V and 4 bases from J, with 12 bases between. The germline CDR1 and CDR2 sequences are DFQATT and SNEGSKA (reference sequence). The CDR3 runs to 15 residues. The CDR3 DNA follows: TGCAGTGCTAGAGACTATAAGGGTCTTAATGAAAAACTGTTTTTT. This encodes CSARDYKGLNEKLFF.

Many counts were recorded for this clonotype. The chain has TRBV6-1 and TRBJ2-2; D not resolved. With 5 bases removed from V and 8 bases from J, the gap between germline ends came to 18 bases. CDR3 length equals 15 residues. Germline V gives CDR1 MNHNS, CDR2 SASEGT. CDR3 sequence reads: CASSLRTLGSGELFF. The CDR3 DNA follows: TGTGCCAGCAGTCTTAGGACCTTAGGGTCAGGGGAGCTGTTTTTT.